This TCR beta chain emerged from a study of blood T cells in healthy people across ages (dated by TCRdb to the mid-2010s). A note on the overall study: In model experiments, roughly one uniquely barcoded TCR beta cDNA molecule per two T cells was captured by template switching. Using deep sequencing normalized with unique cDNA molecular identifiers, the study measured how TCR beta repertoire diversity changes with age. To avoid experimental bias, donors of different ages were spread randomly across the sequencing lanes. Using the same blood draw, the study looked at two additional independent replicas of 1 million unique cDNA reads for two donors, one aged 18 to 30 and the other aged 80 or older. The donors were split into four age groups: young (average about 16 years), middle-aged (39), aged (approximately 59) and long-lived (roughly 80). The paper's findings and limits, for the study overall: Since profiling was done on bulk unsorted PBMCs, naive and antigen-experienced compartments could not be conclusively compared. Observed TCR beta diversity per million T cells fell roughly linearly with age, and a significant reduction was already apparent by age roughly 41. There was a strong correlation between observed TCR beta diversity and the percentage of naive T cells measured by flow cytometry. Donor CMV infection status was unknown, potentially confounding age-related changes in expanded clonotypes. Total diversity estimates from one million sequenced T cells were considered lower bounds and underestimates. Compared with the aged group, the long-lived group had more naive CD4+ T cells, fewer expanded clones and increased TCR diversity, a pattern suggesting age selection.

The library was built by means of 5' RACE. The sequencer was an Illumina HiSeq 2500. A second PCR of roughly 7 to 11 cycles was performed with a sample-barcoded 5' primer and a J-beta primer mix. A unique molecular identifier was introduced onto each TCR beta cDNA molecule by a template-switch 5' adaptor carrying 12 random nucleotides. At least 2.5 million CDR3-containing paired-end reads were obtained from each sample. First-strand cDNA was synthesized from all RNA with the Mint cDNA synthesis kit, primed by a TRBC-specific oligonucleotide. After uracil-DNA glycosylase treatment, a first 18-cycle PCR used universal primers M1SS and BC2_uni_R on all cDNA. From the authors' description of their analysis: For normalization, 1 million high-quality reads, each with a distinct molecular identifier, were randomly selected from each sample. Reads sharing molecular identifiers were discarded rather than binned into consensus sequences. CDR3 identification, clonotype clustering and error correction used MiTCR with a Q25 quality threshold and the strictest error-elimination algorithm. A nonparametric unseen species model using Euler transformation provided a lower-bound estimate of total TCR beta diversity. TCRdb passed the public sequencing reads through fastp at Q25 and MiXCR, retaining productive beta sequences. Here each entry gathers all rows of one CDR3 protein and keeps the most common genes and DNA. The V and J calls come from TCRdb's annotation, not from the publication. Across this sample there are a few hundred thousand distinct CDR3 sequences, with about 26% seen only once. Roughly 20% of the sample belongs to the ten largest clones.

The donors were roughly 38 Caucasian individuals from Russia, aged roughly 6 to 90 years, who were systemically healthy. Each donor gave ten milliliters of peripheral blood, collected into EDTA-treated Vacutainer tubes. PBMCs were isolated by Ficoll-Paque density-gradient centrifugation, with at least 6 million obtained per sample. Trizol reagent was used to extract total RNA from PBMCs, with at least 5.5 micrograms per sample. The percentages of naive CD45RAhigh/CD27high T cells were determined by flow cytometry on a PBMC aliquot from every donor. In regard to this clonotype: Its antigen is still unknown. Qualities for individual bases were not recorded, and no much larger clone is one base off.

In the germline V gene, CDR1 corresponds to SGHVS and CDR2 to FQNEAQ. Including the terminal cysteine and phenylalanine, the CDR3 comprises 15 residues. Of all the DNA, just the CDR3 is kept, 45 bases in frame from base 1. V is reduced by 4 bases and J by 6 bases, leaving a spacing of 17 bases between them. The V gene is TRBV7-8 and the J gene is TRBJ2-3; the D gene is perhaps TRBD1, on 6 matching bases. This clonotype was obtained from a woman in her 70s in good health. The specimen sequenced was blood. The CDR3 corresponds to CASSYLGQLRDTQYF. The DNA sequence is given as TGTGCCAGCAGCTACCTGGGACAACTGAGGGATACGCAGTATTTT.